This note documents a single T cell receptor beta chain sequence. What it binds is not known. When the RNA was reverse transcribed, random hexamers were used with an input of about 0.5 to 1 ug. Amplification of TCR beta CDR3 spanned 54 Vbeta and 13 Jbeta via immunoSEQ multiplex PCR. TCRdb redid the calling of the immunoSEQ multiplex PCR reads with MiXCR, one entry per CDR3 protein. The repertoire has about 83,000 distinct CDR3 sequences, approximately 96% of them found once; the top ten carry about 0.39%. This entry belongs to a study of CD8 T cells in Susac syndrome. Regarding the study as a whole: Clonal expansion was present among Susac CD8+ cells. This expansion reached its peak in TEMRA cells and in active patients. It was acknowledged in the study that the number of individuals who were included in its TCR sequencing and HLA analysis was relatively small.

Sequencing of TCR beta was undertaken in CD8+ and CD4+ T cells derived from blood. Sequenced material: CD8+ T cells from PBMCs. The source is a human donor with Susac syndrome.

CDR3 coding DNA: TGTGCCAGCAGCTTAGGGCTCGGACAGAAAGAGACCCAGTACTTC. Amino acids: CASSLGLGQKETQYF. The chain is built from TRBV7-9 and TRBJ2-5; D might be TRBD1 (6 bases). The CDR3 runs 15 residues. V was trimmed by 1 base and J by 3 bases, leaving 12 bases between them. The germline V gene has CDR1 SEHNR and CDR2 FQNEAQ (reference sequence).